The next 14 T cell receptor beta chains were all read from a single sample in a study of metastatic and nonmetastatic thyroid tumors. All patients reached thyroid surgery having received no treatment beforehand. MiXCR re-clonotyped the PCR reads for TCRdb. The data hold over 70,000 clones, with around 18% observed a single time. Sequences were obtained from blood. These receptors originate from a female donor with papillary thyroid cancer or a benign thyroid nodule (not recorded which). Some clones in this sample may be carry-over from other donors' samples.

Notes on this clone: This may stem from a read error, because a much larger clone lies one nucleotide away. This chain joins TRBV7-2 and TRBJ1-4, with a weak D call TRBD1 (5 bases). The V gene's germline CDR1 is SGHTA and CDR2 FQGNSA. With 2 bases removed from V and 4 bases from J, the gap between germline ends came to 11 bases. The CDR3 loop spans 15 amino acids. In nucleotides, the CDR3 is TGTGCCAGCAGCTTAAACAGGTGGATTAATGAAAAACTGTTTTTT. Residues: CASSLNRWINEKLFF.

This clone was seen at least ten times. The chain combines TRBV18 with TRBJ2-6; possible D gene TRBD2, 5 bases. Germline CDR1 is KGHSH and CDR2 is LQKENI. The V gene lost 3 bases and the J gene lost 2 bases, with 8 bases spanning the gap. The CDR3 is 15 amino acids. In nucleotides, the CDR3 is TGTGCCAGCTCACCGCCCGGGGCTGGGGCCAACGTCCTGACTTTC. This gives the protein CASSPPGAGANVLTF.

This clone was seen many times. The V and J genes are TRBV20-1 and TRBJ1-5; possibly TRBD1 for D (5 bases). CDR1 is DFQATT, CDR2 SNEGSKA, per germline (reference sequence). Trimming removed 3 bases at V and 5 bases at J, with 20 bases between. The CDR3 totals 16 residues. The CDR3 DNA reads TGCAGTGCTAGGGTAAAGGGGACTGCTCAAGATCAGCCCCAGCATTTT. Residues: CSARVKGTAQDQPQHF.

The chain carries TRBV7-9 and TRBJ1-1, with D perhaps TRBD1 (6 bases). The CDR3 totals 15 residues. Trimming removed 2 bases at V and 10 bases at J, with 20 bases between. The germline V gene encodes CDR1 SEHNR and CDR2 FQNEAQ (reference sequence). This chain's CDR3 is CASSLMGGGIGAAFF. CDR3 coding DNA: TGTGCCAGCAGCTTAATGGGAGGGGGGATCGGCGCAGCTTTCTTT.

The DNA for the CDR3 is TGTGCCAGCAGTTTAACAGGACAGGGGAGTCAGCCCCAGCATTTT. Residues: CASSLTGQGSQPQHF. The V and J genes are TRBV27 and TRBJ1-5, with 9 bases aligning to TRBD1. V shed 2 bases and J 6 bases; nucleotides not matched to a gene: 5. The germline gives CDR1 MNHEY, CDR2 SMNVEV (reference sequence). This CDR3 region has 15 residues.

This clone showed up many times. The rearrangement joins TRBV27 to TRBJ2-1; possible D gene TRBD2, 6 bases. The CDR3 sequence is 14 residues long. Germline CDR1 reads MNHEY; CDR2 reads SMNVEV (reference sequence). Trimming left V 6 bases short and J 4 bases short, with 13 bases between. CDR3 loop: CASSPGTEYNEQFF. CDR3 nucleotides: TGTGCCAGCAGCCCCGGGACTGAGTACAATGAGCAGTTCTTC.

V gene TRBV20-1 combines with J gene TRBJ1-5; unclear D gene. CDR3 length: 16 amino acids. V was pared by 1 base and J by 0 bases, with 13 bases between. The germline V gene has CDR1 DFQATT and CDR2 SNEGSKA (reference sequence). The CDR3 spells CSARARAGYSNQPQHF. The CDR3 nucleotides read TGCAGTGCTAGAGCCCGGGCAGGCTATAGCAATCAGCCCCAGCATTTT.

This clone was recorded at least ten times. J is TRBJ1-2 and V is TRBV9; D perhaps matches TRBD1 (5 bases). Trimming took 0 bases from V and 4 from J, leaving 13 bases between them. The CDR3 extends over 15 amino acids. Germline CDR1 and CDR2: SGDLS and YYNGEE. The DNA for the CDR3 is TGTGCCAGCAGCGTAGAATGGGGGTCTGGCTATGGCTACACCTTC. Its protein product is CASSVEWGSGYGYTF.

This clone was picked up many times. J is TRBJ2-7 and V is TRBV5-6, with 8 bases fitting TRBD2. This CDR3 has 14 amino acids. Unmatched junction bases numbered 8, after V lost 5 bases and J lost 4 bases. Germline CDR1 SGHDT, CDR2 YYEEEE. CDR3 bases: TGTGCCAGCAGATGGAGCGGGAGCGGGTACGAGCAGTACTTC. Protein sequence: CASRWSGSGYEQYF.

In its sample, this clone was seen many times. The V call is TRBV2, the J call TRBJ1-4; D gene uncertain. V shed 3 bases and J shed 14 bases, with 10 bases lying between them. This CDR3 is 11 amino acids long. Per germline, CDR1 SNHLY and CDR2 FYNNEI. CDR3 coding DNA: TGTGCCAGCAGTGAGGTGGGAACCCTGTTTTTT. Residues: CASSEVGTLFF.

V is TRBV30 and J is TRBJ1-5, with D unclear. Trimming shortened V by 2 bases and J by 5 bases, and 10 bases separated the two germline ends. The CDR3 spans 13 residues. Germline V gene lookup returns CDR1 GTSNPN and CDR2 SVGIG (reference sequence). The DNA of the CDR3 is TGTGCCTGGAGTTTCACGATAGATCAGCCCCAGCATTTT. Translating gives CAWSFTIDQPQHF.

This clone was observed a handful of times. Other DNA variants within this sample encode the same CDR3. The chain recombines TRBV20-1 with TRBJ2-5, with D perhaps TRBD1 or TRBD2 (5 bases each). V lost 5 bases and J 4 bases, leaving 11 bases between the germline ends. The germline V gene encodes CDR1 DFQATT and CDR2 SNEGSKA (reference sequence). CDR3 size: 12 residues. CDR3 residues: CSAPPGTETQYF. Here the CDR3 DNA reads TGCAGTGCTCCCCCAGGGACAGAGACCCAGTACTTC.

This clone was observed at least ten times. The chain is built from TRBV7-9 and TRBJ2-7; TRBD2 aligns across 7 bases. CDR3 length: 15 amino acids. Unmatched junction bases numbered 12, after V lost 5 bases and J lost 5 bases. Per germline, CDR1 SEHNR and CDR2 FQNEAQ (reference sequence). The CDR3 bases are TGTGCCAGCAGCCACCCTAGCGGCGGACTTGACGAGCAGTACTTC. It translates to CASSHPSGGLDEQYF.

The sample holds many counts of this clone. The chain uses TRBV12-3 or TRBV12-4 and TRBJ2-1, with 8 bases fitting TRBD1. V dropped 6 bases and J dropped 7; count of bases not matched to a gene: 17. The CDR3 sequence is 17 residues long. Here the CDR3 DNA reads TGTGCCAGCAGAGTTAACAGGCGAGCGAGGACAGGGAATGAGCAGTTCTTC. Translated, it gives CASRVNRRARTGNEQFF.